This T cell receptor (beta chain) is from a study of blood T cells in healthy people across ages. Russia was home to the donors, healthy Caucasian individuals aged about 6 to 90. The V gene's germline CDR1 is ENHRY and CDR2 SYGVKD. The CDR3 covers 14 residues. Trimming pared 2 bases from V and 2 bases from J, leaving 9 bases between. It was with a sample-barcoded 5' primer and a J-beta primer mix that a second PCR of roughly 6 to 12 cycles was run. MiXCR, run by TCRdb on the 5' RACE reads, gives a single entry per CDR3 protein. The sample shows 1.5 million to 2 million distinct CDR3 sequences, about 35% of them seen only once.

V is TRBV10-3 and J is TRBJ2-5; a possible D gene is TRBD1 (6 bases). The sample taken for sequencing was blood. This TCR was sampled from a young woman in good health. CDR3 amino acids: CAISELRGQETQYF. The CDR3 DNA follows: TGTGCCATCAGTGAGCTCAGGGGACAAGAGACCCAGTACTTC.